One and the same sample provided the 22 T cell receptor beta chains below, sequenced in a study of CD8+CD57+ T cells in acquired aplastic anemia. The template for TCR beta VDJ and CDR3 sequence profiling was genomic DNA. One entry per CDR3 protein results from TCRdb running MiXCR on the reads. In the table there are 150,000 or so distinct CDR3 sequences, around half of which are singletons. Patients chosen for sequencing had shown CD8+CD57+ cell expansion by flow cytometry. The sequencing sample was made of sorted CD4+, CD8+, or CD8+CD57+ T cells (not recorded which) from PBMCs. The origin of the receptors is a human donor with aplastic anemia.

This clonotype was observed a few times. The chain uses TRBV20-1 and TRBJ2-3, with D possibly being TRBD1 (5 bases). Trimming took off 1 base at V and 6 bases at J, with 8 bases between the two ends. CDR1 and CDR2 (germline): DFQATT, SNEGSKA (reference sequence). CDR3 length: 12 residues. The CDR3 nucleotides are TGCAGTGCTAGAGGCCCAGGGGATACGCAGTATTTT. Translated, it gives CSARGPGDTQYF.

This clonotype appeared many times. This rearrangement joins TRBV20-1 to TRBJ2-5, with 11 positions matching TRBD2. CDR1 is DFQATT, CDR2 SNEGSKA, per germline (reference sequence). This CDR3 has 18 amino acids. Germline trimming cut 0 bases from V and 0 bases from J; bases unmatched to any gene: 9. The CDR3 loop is CSARDILAGGWYQETQYF. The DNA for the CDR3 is TGCAGTGCTAGAGATATCCTAGCGGGGGGCTGGTACCAAGAGACCCAGTACTTC.

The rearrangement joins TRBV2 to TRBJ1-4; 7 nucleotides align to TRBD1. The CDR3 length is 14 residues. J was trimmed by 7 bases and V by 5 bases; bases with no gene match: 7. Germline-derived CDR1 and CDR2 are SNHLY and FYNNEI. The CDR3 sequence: CASSFRGDGEKLFF. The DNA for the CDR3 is TGTGCCAGCAGTTTCAGGGGGGATGGTGAAAAACTGTTTTTT.

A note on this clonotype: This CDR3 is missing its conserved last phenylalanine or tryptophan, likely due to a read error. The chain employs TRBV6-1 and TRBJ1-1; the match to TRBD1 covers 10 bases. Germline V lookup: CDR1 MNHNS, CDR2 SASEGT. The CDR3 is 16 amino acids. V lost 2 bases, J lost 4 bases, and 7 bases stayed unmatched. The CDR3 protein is CASSERQGASSTEAFL. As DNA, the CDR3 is TGTGCCAGCAGTGAAAGACAGGGGGCGAGTAGCACTGAAGCTTTCCTT.

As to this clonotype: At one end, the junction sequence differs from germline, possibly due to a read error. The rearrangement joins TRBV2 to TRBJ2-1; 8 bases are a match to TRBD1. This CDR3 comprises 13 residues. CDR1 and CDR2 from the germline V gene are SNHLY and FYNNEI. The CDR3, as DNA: TGTGCCCGCAGTTCGGGACAGGACAATGAGCAGTTCTTC. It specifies CARSSGQDNEQFF. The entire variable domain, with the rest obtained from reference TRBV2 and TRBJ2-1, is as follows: EPEVTQTPSHQVTQMGQEVILRCVPISNHLYFYWYRQILGQKVEFLVSFYNNEISEKSEIFDDQFSVERPDGSNFTLKIRSTKLEDSAMYFCARSSGQDNEQFFGPGTRLTVL.

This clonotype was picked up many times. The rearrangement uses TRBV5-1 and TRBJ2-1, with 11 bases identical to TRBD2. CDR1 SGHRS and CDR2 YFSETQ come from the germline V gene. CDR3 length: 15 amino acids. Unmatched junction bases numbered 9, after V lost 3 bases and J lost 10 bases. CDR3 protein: CASSYLAGGTPEQFF. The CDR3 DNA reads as TGCGCCAGCAGCTACTTAGCGGGGGGGACCCCGGAGCAGTTCTTC. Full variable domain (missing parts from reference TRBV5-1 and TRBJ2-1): KAGVTQTPRYLIKTRGQQVTLSCSPISGHRSVSWYQQTPGQGLQFLFEYFSETQRNKGNFPGRFSGRQFSNSRSEMNVSTLELGDSALYLCASSYLAGGTPEQFFGPGTRLTVL.

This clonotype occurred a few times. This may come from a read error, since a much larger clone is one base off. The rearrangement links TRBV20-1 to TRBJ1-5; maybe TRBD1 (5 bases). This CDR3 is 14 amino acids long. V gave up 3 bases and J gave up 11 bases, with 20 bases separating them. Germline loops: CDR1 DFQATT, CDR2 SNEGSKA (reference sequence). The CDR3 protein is CSASVPGLTGAQHF. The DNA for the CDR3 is TGCAGTGCTAGCGTCCCGGGGCTTACTGGGGCCCAGCATTTT.

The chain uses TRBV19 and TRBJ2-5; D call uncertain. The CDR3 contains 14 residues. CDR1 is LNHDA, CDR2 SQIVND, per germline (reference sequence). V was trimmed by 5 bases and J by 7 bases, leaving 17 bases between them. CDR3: CASSPLDRVGTQYF. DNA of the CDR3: TGTGCCAGTAGTCCCCTCGACCGGGTGGGGACCCAGTACTTC.

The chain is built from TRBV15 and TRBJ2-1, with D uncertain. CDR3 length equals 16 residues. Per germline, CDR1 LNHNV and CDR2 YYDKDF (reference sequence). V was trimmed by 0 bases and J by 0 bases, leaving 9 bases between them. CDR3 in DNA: TGTGCCACCAGCAGAGAGACCGTCGGCTCCTACAATGAGCAGTTCTTC. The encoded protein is CATSRETVGSYNEQFF. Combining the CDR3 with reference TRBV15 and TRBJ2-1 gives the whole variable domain DAMVIQNPRYQVTQFGKPVTLSCSQTLNHNVMYWYQQKSSQAPKLLFHYYDKDFNNEADTPDNFQSRRPNTSFCFLDIRSPGLGDTAMYLCATSRETVGSYNEQFFGPGTRLTVL.

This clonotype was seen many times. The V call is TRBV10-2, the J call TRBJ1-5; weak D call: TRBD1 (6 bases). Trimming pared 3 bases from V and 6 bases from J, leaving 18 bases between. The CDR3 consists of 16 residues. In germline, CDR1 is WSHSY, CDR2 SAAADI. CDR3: CASSESRGARGQPQHF. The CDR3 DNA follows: TGCGCCAGCAGTGAAAGTCGGGGGGCGCGTGGTCAGCCCCAGCATTTT.

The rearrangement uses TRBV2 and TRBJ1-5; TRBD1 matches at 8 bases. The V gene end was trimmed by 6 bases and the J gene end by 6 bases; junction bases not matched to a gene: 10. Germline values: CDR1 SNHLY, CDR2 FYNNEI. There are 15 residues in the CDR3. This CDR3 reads CASRETRGQGQPQHF. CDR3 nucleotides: TGTGCCAGCAGGGAAACCAGGGGGCAGGGTCAGCCCCAGCATTTT.

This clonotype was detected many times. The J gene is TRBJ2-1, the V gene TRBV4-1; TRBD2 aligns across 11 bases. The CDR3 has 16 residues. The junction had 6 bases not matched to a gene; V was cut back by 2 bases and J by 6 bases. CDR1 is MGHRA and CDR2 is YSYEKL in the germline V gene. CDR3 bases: TGCGCCAGCAGCCAACGAGCGCTAGCGGGGGGCAATGAGCAGTTCTTC. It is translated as CASSQRALAGGNEQFF.

Here the CDR3 DNA reads TGTGCCAGCAGCTTAGTTGAGGGCTCACCCCTCCACTTT. Translation: CASSLVEGSPLHF. This rearrangement joins TRBV7-2 to TRBJ1-6; no reliable D call. V was trimmed by 1 base and J by 10 bases, leaving 8 bases between them. Germline V gene lookup returns CDR1 SGHTA and CDR2 FQGNSA. This CDR3 has 13 residues. Together with reference TRBV7-2 and TRBJ1-6, the CDR3 gives the full variable domain: GAGVSQSPSNKVTEKGKDVELRCDPISGHTALYWYRQSLGQGLEFLIYFQGNSAPDKSGLPSDRFSAERTGGSVSTLTIQRTQQEDSAVYLCASSLVEGSPLHFGNGTRLTVT.

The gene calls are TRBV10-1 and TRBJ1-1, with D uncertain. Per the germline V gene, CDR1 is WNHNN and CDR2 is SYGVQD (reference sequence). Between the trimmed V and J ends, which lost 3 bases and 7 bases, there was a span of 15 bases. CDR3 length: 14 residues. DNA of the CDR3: TGCGCCAGCAGTGAAGGCCGGGAACGAGATGAAGCTTTCTTT. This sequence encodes CASSEGRERDEAFF.

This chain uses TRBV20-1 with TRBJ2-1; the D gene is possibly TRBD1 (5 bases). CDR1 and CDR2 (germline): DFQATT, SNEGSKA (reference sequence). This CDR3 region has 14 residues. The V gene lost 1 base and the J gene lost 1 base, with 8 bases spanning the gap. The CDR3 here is CSARGQGSYNEQFF. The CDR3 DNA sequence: TGCAGTGCTAGAGGGCAGGGTTCCTACAATGAGCAGTTCTTC.

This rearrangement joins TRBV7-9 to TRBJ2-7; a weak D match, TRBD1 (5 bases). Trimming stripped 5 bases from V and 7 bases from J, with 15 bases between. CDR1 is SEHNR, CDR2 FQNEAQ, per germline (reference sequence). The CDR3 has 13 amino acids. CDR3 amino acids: CASSVDNQPEQYF. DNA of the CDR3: TGTGCCAGCAGCGTGGACAACCAACCGGAGCAGTACTTC.

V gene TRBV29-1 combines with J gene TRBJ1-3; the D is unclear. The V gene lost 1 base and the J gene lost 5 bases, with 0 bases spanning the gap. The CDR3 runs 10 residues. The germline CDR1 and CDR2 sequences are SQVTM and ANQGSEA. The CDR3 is CSVEGNTIYF. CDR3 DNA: TGCAGCGTTGAAGGAAACACCATATATTTT.

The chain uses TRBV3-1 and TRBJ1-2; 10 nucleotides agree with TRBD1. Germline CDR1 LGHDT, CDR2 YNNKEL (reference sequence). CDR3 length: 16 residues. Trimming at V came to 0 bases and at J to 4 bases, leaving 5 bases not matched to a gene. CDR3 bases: TGTGCCAGCAGCCAAGATGGGACAGGGGTTAGCTATGGCTACACCTTC. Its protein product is CASSQDGTGVSYGYTF.

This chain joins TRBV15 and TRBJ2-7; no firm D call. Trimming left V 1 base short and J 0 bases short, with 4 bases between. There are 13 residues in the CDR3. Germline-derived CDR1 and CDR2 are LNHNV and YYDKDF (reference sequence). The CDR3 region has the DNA TGTGCCACCAGCAGAGCCTCCTCCTACGAGCAGTACTTC. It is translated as CATSRASSYEQYF.

The CDR3 DNA reads TGTGCCATCAGTGGCAGGGAGGGCACTGAAGCTTTCTTT. Translating gives CAISGREGTEAFF. V gene TRBV10-3 combines with J gene TRBJ1-1, with a tentative D call TRBD1 (5 bases). V lost 4 bases to trimming and J lost 4 bases, with 10 bases between them. CDR1 ENHRY and CDR2 SYGVKD come from the germline V gene. This CDR3 is 13 amino acids long.

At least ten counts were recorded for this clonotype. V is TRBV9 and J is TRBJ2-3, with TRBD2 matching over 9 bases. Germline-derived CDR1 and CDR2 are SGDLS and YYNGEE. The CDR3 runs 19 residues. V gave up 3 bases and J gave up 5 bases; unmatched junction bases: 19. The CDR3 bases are TGTGCCAGCAGCGGCCTCGTTCCGGGACTAGCTTACACCAAAGATACGCAGTATTTT. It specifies CASSGLVPGLAYTKDTQYF.

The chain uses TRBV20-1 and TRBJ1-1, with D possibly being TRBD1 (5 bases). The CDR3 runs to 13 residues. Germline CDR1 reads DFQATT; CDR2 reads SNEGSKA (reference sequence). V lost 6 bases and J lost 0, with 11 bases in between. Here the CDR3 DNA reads TGCAGTGCGCCGGGACGTTTGAACACTGAAGCTTTCTTT. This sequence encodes CSAPGRLNTEAFF.